This record looks at one T cell receptor beta chain sequence and its context. The antigen remains undetermined. Method: immunoSEQ multiplex PCR; TCRdb's copy keeps in-frame clones and lacks some. This table has over 70,000 clones, 85% to 90% appearing once. These data originate in a study of cytotoxic CD8 clonotypes in ibrutinib-treated CLL. General observations from the study: Among the clonotypes, public ones were uncommon and contracted or held stable on treatment. Relative to age-matched healthy donors, clonality at baseline was higher, and it tracked circulating CD8+ T-cell counts.

Library input was about 2 micrograms of DNA from cryopreserved PBMCs. The CDR3 spans 16 residues. This TCR was sampled from a human donor with chronic lymphocytic leukemia. The gene calls are TRBV21-1 and TRBJ1-1. TRBV21-1 is termed a pseudogene. The starting material was PBMCs, obtained before ibrutinib treatment. The CDR3 reads CASSKVLRQRNTEAFF. As DNA, the CDR3 is TGTGCCAGCAGCAAAGTCTTGCGGCAGAGAAACACTGAAGCTTTCTTT.